The 29 T cell receptor beta chains given below trace back to one sample, sequenced in a study of T cell responses to AZD1222 COVID-19 vaccine. TCRdb's copy holds only in-frame clones and misses some; the assay was immunoSEQ multiplex PCR. The table lists 110,000 to 150,000 clones, about 90% of them singletons. The source was peripheral blood, collected on day 0 of AZD1222 vaccination. These receptor sequences come from an adult in good health.

This chain uses TRBV7-2 with TRBJ2-7; 10 nucleotides agree with TRBD2. The CDR3 sequence is 19 residues long. J gave up 6 bases and V 3 bases, and 20 bases lay outside the gene matches. Germline CDR1 is SGHTA and CDR2 is FQGNSA. The CDR3 spells CASSLAASGSLRFGREQYF. CDR3 DNA sequence: TGTGCCAGCAGCTTGGCAGCTAGCGGGAGCCTAAGATTCGGTCGCGAGCAGTACTTC.

The V call is TRBV7-9, the J call TRBJ2-5, with 7 bases that match TRBD1. The junction had 10 bases not matched to a gene; V was cut back by 5 bases and J by 4 bases. The CDR3 sequence is 15 residues long. Germline V gives CDR1 SEHNR, CDR2 FQNEAQ (reference sequence). CDR3 nucleotides: TGTGCCAGCAGCCCACGACAGGGTATAGTAGAGACCCAGTACTTC. Amino acid sequence: CASSPRQGIVETQYF.

The sample holds one count of this clone. The chain employs TRBV28 and TRBJ1-6; D ambiguous. This CDR3 region has 13 residues. Germline CDR1 reads MDHEN; CDR2 reads SYDVKM. V lost 9 bases and J 0 bases, leaving 6 bases between the germline ends. CDR3 residues: CASGSSYNSPLHF. As DNA, the CDR3 is TGTGCCAGTGGGAGCTCCTATAATTCACCCCTCCACTTT.

This chain connects TRBV27 to TRBJ1-2, with 8 nucleotides matching TRBD1. The germline CDR1 and CDR2 sequences are MNHEY and SMNVEV (reference sequence). The CDR3 is 13 residues long. Losses at the gene ends were 6 bases for V and 5 bases for J; bases not matched to a gene: 5. The CDR3: CASSQGAPYGYTF. The CDR3 DNA sequence: TGTGCCAGCAGCCAGGGGGCACCATATGGCTACACCTTC.

The chain links TRBV11-3 to TRBJ2-1; 7 bases line up with TRBD1. Germline V gene lookup returns CDR1 SGHNT and CDR2 YENEEA. The CDR3 sequence is 15 residues long. V gave up 6 bases and J gave up 7 bases; unmatched junction bases: 12. This CDR3 is CASSLNRGEWNEQFF. The CDR3 DNA reads TGTGCCAGCAGTCTTAACAGGGGTGAATGGAATGAGCAGTTCTTC.

This rearrangement joins TRBV28 to TRBJ1-5; a possible D gene is TRBD1 (6 bases). V shed 5 bases and J shed 5 bases, with 16 bases lying between them. Looked up from germline, CDR1 is MDHEN and CDR2 is SYDVKM. This CDR3 contains 15 residues. The CDR3 region is CASSPGTQGDQPQHF. CDR3 DNA sequence: TGTGCCAGCAGTCCTGGGACACAAGGGGATCAGCCCCAGCATTTT.

The V call is TRBV7-9, the J call TRBJ1-4, with D maybe TRBD1 (5 bases). Trimming pared 4 bases from V and 7 bases from J, leaving 13 bases between. The CDR3 runs 14 residues. The germline CDR1 and CDR2 sequences are SEHNR and FQNEAQ (reference sequence). CDR3 sequence reads: CASSWGKAGEKLFF. The CDR3 nucleotides read TGTGCCAGCAGCTGGGGGAAAGCGGGTGAAAAACTGTTTTTT.

The chain is built from TRBV6-5 and TRBJ2-7, with 8 bases that match TRBD2. The V and J ends lost 5 bases and 0 bases, in that order; junction bases with no gene match: 3. This CDR3 spans 14 amino acids. Germline V gives CDR1 MNHEY, CDR2 SVGAGI. This chain's CDR3 is CASSTGTSSYEQYF. CDR3 nucleotide sequence: TGTGCCAGCAGTACCGGGACTAGCTCCTACGAGCAGTACTTC.

The chain recombines TRBV7-8 with TRBJ2-7, with D uncertain. The ends were cut back, 3 bases at V and 3 bases at J, with 15 bases in the middle. Germline V CDR1 and CDR2: SGHVS, FQNEAQ. CDR3 length: 15 amino acids. The CDR3 DNA sequence: TGTGCCAGCAGCTTTCACTCCGGTTTAGGCTACGAGCAGTACTTC. Translating gives CASSFHSGLGYEQYF.

As to this clone: The same CDR3 arises from other DNA sequences in this sample as well. The chain joins TRBV5-1 to TRBJ1-1; TRBD1 might be the D (6 bases). This CDR3 is 13 amino acids long. Trimming took 3 bases from V and 1 from J, leaving 7 bases between them. From germline, CDR1 is SGHRS and CDR2 YFSETQ. Written as DNA, the CDR3 is TGCGCCAGCAGCTCACAGGGGAACACTGAAGCTTTCTTT. Its protein is CASSSQGNTEAFF.

The chain joins TRBV27 to TRBJ2-7; TRBD1 is a possible D gene (6 bases). The length of the CDR3 is 17 residues. V dropped 3 bases and J dropped 3 bases, with 21 bases sitting between them. The germline V gene has CDR1 MNHEY and CDR2 SMNVEV (reference sequence). The CDR3 sequence: CASSFEWGPKPIYEQYF. CDR3 nucleotides: TGTGCCAGCAGTTTTGAGTGGGGGCCAAAACCAATCTACGAGCAGTACTTC.

V gene TRBV18 combines with J gene TRBJ2-3; either TRBD1 or TRBD2 may fit D (5 bases each). The V end was cut by 6 bases, the J end by 2 bases, with 18 bases between. This CDR3 has 16 amino acids. The germline CDR1 and CDR2 sequences are KGHSH and LQKENI. Here the CDR3 DNA reads TGTGCCAGCTCGCCTTGGGACCTAGGTCTCACAGATACGCAGTATTTT. Translating gives CASSPWDLGLTDTQYF.

CDR3 nucleotides: TGTGCCAGCAGCCAACTAGCGGGAGTTAGGGAGCAGTACTTC. Protein product: CASSQLAGVREQYF. The rearrangement joins TRBV6-5 to TRBJ2-7; 11 positions match TRBD2. CDR1 and CDR2 (germline): MNHEY, SVGAGI. The J segment lost 7 bases and the V segment lost 6 bases, leaving 8 bases of the junction unmatched. This CDR3 contains 14 residues.

The CDR3 DNA follows: TGTGCCAGTAGTCCAAGATTGGCAGACCAGCCCCAGCATTTT. Its protein is CASSPRLADQPQHF. V usage is TRBV19 and J usage is TRBJ1-5; D uncertain. Germline-derived CDR1 and CDR2 are LNHDA and SQIVND (reference sequence). This CDR3 is built from 14 residues. The ends were cut back, 5 bases at V and 7 bases at J, with 15 bases in the middle.

In its sample, this clone was seen once. The genes are TRBV30 and TRBJ2-3, with D tentatively TRBD1 (5 bases). The CDR3 is 15 residues long. Looked up from germline, CDR1 is GTSNPN and CDR2 is SVGIG (reference sequence). Trimming removed 0 bases at V and 4 bases at J, with 14 bases between. CDR3 nucleotides: TGTGCCTGGAGTGTACTGGCCATAGGGGCAGATACGCAGTATTTT. As protein: CAWSVLAIGADTQYF.

The J gene is TRBJ1-1, the V gene TRBV12-1; the table assigns TRBD1, which was not confirmed against the DNA. TRBV12-1 is a pseudogene locus. The CDR3 totals 12 residues. The CDR3 protein is CGSLQGEDEAFF. The CDR3 region has the DNA TGTGGCTCGTTACAGGGGGAAGATGAAGCTTTCTTT.

The chain couples TRBV30 to TRBJ1-2; D is unclear. The V end lost 0 bases, the J end lost 4 bases, and 24 bases lay between the germline ends. Germline-derived CDR1 and CDR2 are GTSNPN and SVGIG (reference sequence). The CDR3 length is 18 residues. CDR3 bases: TGTGCCTGGAGTGTTAAAAGACTTAGGGAGTCAGGAGGCTATGGCTACACCTTC. Translating gives CAWSVKRLRESGGYGYTF.

This clone was seen only once. This sequence joins TRBV11-3 and TRBJ2-2; no clear D gene. The germline V gene has CDR1 SGHNT and CDR2 YENEEA. The CDR3 extends over 13 amino acids. V lost 1 base and J 4 bases, leaving 4 bases between the germline ends. The CDR3 sequence is CASSLVVTGELFF. The CDR3 DNA sequence: TGTGCCAGCAGCTTAGTAGTCACCGGGGAGCTGTTTTTT.

The gene calls are TRBV5-1 and TRBJ2-7, with TRBD1 matching 9 bases. Germline V gene sequence: CDR1 SGHRS, CDR2 YFSETQ. This CDR3 comprises 15 residues. Trimming took 6 bases from V and 5 from J; bases not matched to a gene: 12. The CDR3 DNA follows: TGCGCCAGCACCAAACAACAGGGGGCTCTGAACGAGCAGTACTTC. It specifies CASTKQQGALNEQYF.

This chain joins TRBV9 and TRBJ2-1, with a weak D call TRBD1 (5 bases). Deletions cut 6 bases from V and 8 bases from J, with 9 bases between. Germline assignment: CDR1 SGDLS and CDR2 YYNGEE. This CDR3 spans 11 amino acids. The CDR3 loop is CASKKGDEQFF. The CDR3 region has the DNA TGTGCCAGCAAGAAAGGGGATGAGCAGTTCTTC.

The chain is built from TRBV6-1 and TRBJ2-6; 7 bases line up with TRBD1. The V segment lost 2 bases and the J segment 2 bases; nucleotides outside the gene matches: 0. Germline V gene data show CDR1 as MNHNS and CDR2 as SASEGT. This CDR3 is built from 15 residues. The CDR3 reads CASSEQGAGANVLTF. The CDR3 DNA sequence: TGTGCCAGCAGTGAACAGGGGGCTGGGGCCAACGTCCTGACTTTC.

This clone came up once. The chain links TRBV5-5 to TRBJ1-1; D is possibly TRBD1 (6 bases). The germline gives CDR1 SGHKS, CDR2 YYEKEE (reference sequence). Between the trimmed V and J ends, which lost 0 bases and 1 base, there was a span of 10 bases. The length of the CDR3 is 15 residues. CDR3 protein: CASSLGGGSNTEAFF. The DNA of the CDR3 is TGTGCCAGCAGCTTGGGCGGGGGCTCGAACACTGAAGCTTTCTTT.

J is TRBJ1-1 and V is TRBV3-1 (or the pseudogene TRBV3-2); no definite D call. Germline assignment: CDR1 LGHDT and CDR2 YNNKEL (reference sequence). The CDR3 runs to 13 residues. Trimming removed 2 bases at V and 1 base at J, with 5 bases between. CDR3 region: CASSQKGNTEAFF. For the CDR3, the DNA is TGTGCCAGCAGCCAAAAGGGGAACACTGAAGCTTTCTTT.

The chain links TRBV4-2 to TRBJ2-7; TRBD2 matches at 10 bases. V was pared by 1 base and J by 4 bases, with 13 bases of the junction left unmatched. Germline loops: CDR1 LGHNA, CDR2 YNFKEQ. CDR3 size: 18 residues. CDR3 amino acids: CASSQVVGLAGDTYEQYF. CDR3 sequence (DNA): TGTGCCAGCAGCCAAGTGGTGGGGCTAGCGGGAGACACGTACGAGCAGTACTTC.

This clone appeared a single time. The chain combines TRBV7-2 with TRBJ2-6, with 10 bases that match TRBD1. Looked up from germline, CDR1 is SGHTA and CDR2 is FQGNSA. The CDR3 sequence is 16 residues long. V was pared by 5 bases and J by 3 bases, with 4 bases of the junction left unmatched. The CDR3 sequence is CASSRGTGVGANVLTF. CDR3 in DNA: TGTGCCAGCAGCCGCGGGACAGGGGTTGGGGCCAACGTCCTGACTTTC.

The chain couples TRBV28 to TRBJ1-4, with 9 bases that match TRBD1. The CDR3 sequence is 14 residues long. Germline CDR1 reads MDHEN; CDR2 reads SYDVKM. V lost 8 bases to trimming and J lost 6 bases; unmatched junction nucleotides: 7. CDR3 coding DNA: TGTGCCAGCGGTACAGGGGGCGCGGATGAAAAACTGTTTTTT. Translation: CASGTGGADEKLFF. The complete variable domain, with remaining parts taken from reference TRBV28 and TRBJ1-4, reads DVKVTQSSRYLVKRTGEKVFLECVQDMDHENMFWYRQDPGLGLRLIYFSYDVKMKEKGDIPEGYSVSREKKERFSLILESASTNQTSMYLCASGTGGADEKLFFGSGTQLSVL.

This chain links TRBV4-2 with TRBJ2-3; possibly TRBD1 for D (5 bases). CDR1 is LGHNA and CDR2 is YNFKEQ in the germline V gene. Trimming pared 3 bases from V and 4 bases from J, leaving 17 bases between. This CDR3 is 16 amino acids long. The CDR3 DNA is TGTGCCAGCAGCCATAATAAGGGTCAGGGTCCAGATACGCAGTATTTT. This codes for CASSHNKGQGPDTQYF.

The genes are TRBV28 and TRBJ1-5, with 8 bases lining up with TRBD1. CDR3 length equals 14 residues. The junction had 8 bases not matched to a gene; V was cut back by 5 bases and J by 8 bases. Per germline, CDR1 MDHEN and CDR2 SYDVKM. The CDR3 spells CASSPRQGREPQHF. DNA for the CDR3: TGTGCCAGCAGTCCTCGACAGGGGCGGGAGCCCCAGCATTTT.

Comment on this clone: At the DNA level, this CDR3 is encoded by other sequences in the same sample as well. CDR3 DNA: TGTGCCAGCAGTGAGGCGGGTGAAAAACTGTTTTTT. Its protein is CASSEAGEKLFF. V usage is TRBV2 and J usage is TRBJ1-4; no firm D call. The CDR3 runs 12 residues. V gave up 3 bases and J gave up 7 bases, with 6 bases separating them. CDR1 and CDR2 (germline): SNHLY, FYNNEI.